This TCR beta chain was captured by sequencing in a study of cytomegalovirus exposure and HLA in healthy donors. General study findings and limits: 150 to 200 TCR beta chains were listed as cytomegalovirus-associated. High specificity and sensitivity for cytomegalovirus status were reported for the classifier.

Repertoires were generated with immunoSEQ multiplex PCR, while TCRdb's copy carries only in-frame clones and drops some. Here the sample spans 110,000 to 150,000 clones, around 93% being singletons. The donors were members of the validation cohort, which comprised 90 to 150 subjects and was separate from the first cohort of roughly 700 subjects. As concerns this clone: Its target is not known.

The CDR3 has 13 residues. From germline, CDR1 is LGHNT and CDR2 FRNRAP. Trimming shortened V by 6 bases and J by 6 bases, and 13 bases separated the two germline ends. The sequenced sample was PBMCs. The chain has TRBV12-5 and TRBJ2-3, with D perhaps matching TRBD1 (6 bases). The origin of this receptor is a man younger than 35 in good health and CMV-seropositive. The CDR3 reads CASGSTGSDTQYF. CDR3 nucleotides: TGTGCTAGTGGATCCACAGGGAGCGATACGCAGTATTTT.